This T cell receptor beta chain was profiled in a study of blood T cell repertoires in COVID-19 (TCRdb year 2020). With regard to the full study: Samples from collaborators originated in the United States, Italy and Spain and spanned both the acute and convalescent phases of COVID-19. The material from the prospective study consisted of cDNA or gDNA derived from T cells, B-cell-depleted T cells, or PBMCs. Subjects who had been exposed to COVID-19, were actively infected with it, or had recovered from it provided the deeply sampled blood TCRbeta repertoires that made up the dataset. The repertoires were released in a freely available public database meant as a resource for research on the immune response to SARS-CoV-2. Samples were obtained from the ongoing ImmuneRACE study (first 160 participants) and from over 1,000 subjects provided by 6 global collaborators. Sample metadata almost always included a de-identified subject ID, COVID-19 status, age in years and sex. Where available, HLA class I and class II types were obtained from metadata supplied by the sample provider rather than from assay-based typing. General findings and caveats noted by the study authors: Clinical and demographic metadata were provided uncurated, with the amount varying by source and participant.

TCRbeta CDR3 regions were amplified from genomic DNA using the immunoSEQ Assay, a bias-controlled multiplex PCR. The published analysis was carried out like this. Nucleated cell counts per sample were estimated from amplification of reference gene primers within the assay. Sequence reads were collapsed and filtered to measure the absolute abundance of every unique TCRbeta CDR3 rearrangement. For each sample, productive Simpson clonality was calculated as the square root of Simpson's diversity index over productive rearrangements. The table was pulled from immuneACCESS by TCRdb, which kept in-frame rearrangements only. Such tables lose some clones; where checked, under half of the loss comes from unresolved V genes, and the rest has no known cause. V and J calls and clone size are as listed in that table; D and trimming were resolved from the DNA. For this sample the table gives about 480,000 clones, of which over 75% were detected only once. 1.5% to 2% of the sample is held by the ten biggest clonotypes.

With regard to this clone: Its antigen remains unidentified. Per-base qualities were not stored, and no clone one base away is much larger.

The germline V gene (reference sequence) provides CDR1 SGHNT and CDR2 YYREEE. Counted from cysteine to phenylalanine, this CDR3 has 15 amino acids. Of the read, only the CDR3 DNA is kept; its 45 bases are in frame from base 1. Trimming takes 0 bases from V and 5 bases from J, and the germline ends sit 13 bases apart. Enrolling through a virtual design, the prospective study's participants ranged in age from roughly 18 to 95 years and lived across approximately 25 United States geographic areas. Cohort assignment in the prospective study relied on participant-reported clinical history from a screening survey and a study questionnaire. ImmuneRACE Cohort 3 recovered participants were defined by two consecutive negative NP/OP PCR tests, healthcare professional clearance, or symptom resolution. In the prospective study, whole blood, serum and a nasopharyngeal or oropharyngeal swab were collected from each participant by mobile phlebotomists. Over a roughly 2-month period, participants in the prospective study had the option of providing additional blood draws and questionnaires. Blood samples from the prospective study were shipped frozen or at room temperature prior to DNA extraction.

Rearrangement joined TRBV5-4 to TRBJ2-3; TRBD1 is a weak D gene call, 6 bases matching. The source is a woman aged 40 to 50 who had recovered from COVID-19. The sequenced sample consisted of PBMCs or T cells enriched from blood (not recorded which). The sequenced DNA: TGTGCCAGCAGCTTGGTAGACAGGATGGGAGATACGCAGTATTTT. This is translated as CASSLVDRMGDTQYF. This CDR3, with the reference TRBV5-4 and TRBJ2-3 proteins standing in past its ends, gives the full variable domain ETGVTQSPTHLIKTRGQQVTLRCSSQSGHNTVSWYQQALGQGPQFIFQYYREEENGRGNFPPRFSGLQFPNYSSELNVNALELDDSALYLCASSLVDRMGDTQYFGPGTRLTVL.